The following is a T cell receptor (beta chain) sequence with its context. The antigen is not known. The sample originates from a study of memory CD4+ T cells and cytomegalovirus serostatus. In the original workflow: Out-of-frame sequences were removed, leaving a few million distinct TCRbeta sequences. Only in-frame clones appear in the TCRdb table, and some are missing; sequencing was by immunoSEQ multiplex PCR. The D gene and trimming were derived from the DNA, and the V and J assignments and clone size from that table. There are 50,000 to 65,000 clones in the sample; approximately 80% occur only once, and about 1.4% lies in the top ten. The sort gate was single viable CD3+CD4+CD8-CD45RO+ cells for memory CD4+ T cells. Total CD4+ T cells were enriched by CD4 positive selection. General study findings and limits: Each of some 67 CMV-associated TCRbeta sequences occurred in one to five individuals.

Material: memory CD4+ T cells from blood. The receptor was derived from an adult in good health and CMV-seropositive.

CDR3 DNA sequence: TGTGCCAGTAGTAGTCAACTACAGGGGAGGGGGGCCAACGTCCTGACTTTC. Amino acids: CASSSQLQGRGANVLTF. The chain is built from TRBV19 and TRBJ2-6; TRBD1 is a possible D gene (7 bases). The CDR3 totals 17 residues. CDR1 is LNHDA and CDR2 is SQIVND in the germline V gene (reference sequence). V lost 4 bases, J lost 4 bases, and 17 bases lay in between.